This T cell receptor beta chain appears in the sequencing data of a study of blood T cells in healthy people across ages. General observations from the study: Greater diversity and more naive CD4+ cells were seen in long-lived donors than in aged donors.

At least 6 million PBMCs were isolated per sample. A J-beta primer mix and a sample-barcoded 5' primer were used in a second PCR of roughly 6 to 12 cycles. Using its own MiXCR run on the 5' RACE reads, TCRdb lists one record per CDR3 protein. This sample has 650,000 to 1,000,000 distinct CDR3 sequences; roughly 35% occur once, and the top ten carry 10% to 15%. About this clonotype itself: What it binds is unknown. A much larger clone lies one base from this, so it may be a read error.

After removal of 5 bases from V and 4 bases from J, the junction contained 6 bases not matched to a gene. There are 16 residues in the CDR3. J is TRBJ1-5 and V is TRBV12-3 or TRBV12-4, with 12 nucleotides matching TRBD1. The receptor was derived from a man aged 18-30 years in good health. The specimen was blood. The CDR3 here is CASSLGGQGANQPQHF. CDR3 bases: TGTGCCAGCAGTCTCGGGGGACAGGGGGCTAATCAGCCCCAGCATTTT.